Shown below are 11 T cell receptor beta chains from a single sample sequenced in a study of STAT5B mutations in CD4+ large granular lymphocyte leukemia. TCRdb's table, derived via immunoSEQ multiplex PCR, lists solely in-frame clones and lacks some. The sample holds about 35,000 clones, around 67% seen once. Input material: CD4+ T cells from blood buffy coats. The receptors were gathered from a human donor in good health.

This chain connects TRBV7-2 to TRBJ2-5; 12 bases map to TRBD1. This CDR3 is 15 amino acids long. Germline V gene lookup returns CDR1 SGHTA and CDR2 FQGNSA. With V trimmed by 5 bases and J by 5 bases, 6 bases remained unmatched. CDR3 residues: CASSEGQGAVETQYF. The CDR3 DNA sequence: TGTGCCAGCAGCGAGGGACAGGGGGCTGTGGAGACCCAGTACTTC.

The V and J genes are TRBV11-2 and TRBJ2-3; no reliable D call. Per the germline V gene, CDR1 is SGHAT and CDR2 is FQNNGV. The CDR3 runs to 16 residues. V gave up 1 base and J gave up 0 bases, with 11 bases separating them. CDR3 sequence (DNA): TGTGCCAGCAGCTTAGGTGCGGCCGCTAGCACAGATACGCAGTATTTT. Residues: CASSLGAAASTDTQYF.

CDR3 loop: CASRARGAQNTEAFF. CDR3 sequence (DNA): TGTGCCAGCAGAGCACGGGGGGCCCAGAACACTGAAGCTTTCTTT. J is TRBJ1-1 and V is TRBV11-3, with a possible D match to TRBD1 (6 bases). Per the germline V gene, CDR1 is SGHNT and CDR2 is YENEEA. The CDR3 runs 15 residues. The ends were cut back, 6 bases at V and 1 base at J, with 15 bases in the middle.

As for this clone: The same CDR3 arises from other DNA sequences in this sample as well. V usage is TRBV27 and J usage is TRBJ2-3, with 13 positions matching TRBD2. V was clipped by 4 bases and J by 1 base; unmatched bases: 8. The CDR3 is made up of 18 amino acids. CDR1 and CDR2 from the germline V gene are MNHEY and SMNVEV (reference sequence). CDR3 sequence: CASSSPRLAGGGTDTQYF. In DNA, the CDR3 is TGTGCCAGCAGTTCACCCCGACTAGCGGGGGGCGGCACAGATACGCAGTATTTT.

The chain recombines TRBV18 with TRBJ1-1, with a possible D match to TRBD1 (6 bases). The germline CDR1 and CDR2 sequences are KGHSH and LQKENI. Trimming took off 4 bases at V and 4 bases at J, with 19 bases between the two ends. The CDR3 contains 16 residues. Here the CDR3 reads CASSLPSSGDGTEAFF. For the CDR3, the DNA is TGTGCCAGCTCACTCCCGTCATCAGGGGACGGCACTGAAGCTTTCTTT.

The chain carries TRBV27 and TRBJ1-6, with TRBD1 matching over 7 bases. Germline values: CDR1 MNHEY, CDR2 SMNVEV (reference sequence). Trimming took 8 bases from V and 11 from J; bases not matched to a gene: 12. The CDR3 length is 14 residues. The CDR3 is CASGTGTVLAPLHF. DNA of the CDR3: TGTGCCAGCGGAACCGGGACAGTCCTCGCACCCCTCCACTTT.

This clone showed up just a few times. The chain combines TRBV19 with TRBJ1-2, with D maybe TRBD1 (5 bases). Germline V gene sequence: CDR1 LNHDA, CDR2 SQIVND (reference sequence). There are 14 residues in the CDR3. V was pared by 9 bases and J by 0 bases, with 14 bases between. Here the CDR3 reads CASSVGLANYGYTF. CDR3 bases: TGTGCCAGCTCCGTGGGACTCGCTAACTATGGCTACACCTTC. Based on the CDR3 plus reference TRBV19 and TRBJ1-2, the full variable domain is DGGITQSPKYLFRKEGQNVTLSCEQNLNHDAMYWYRQDPGQGLRLIYYSQIVNDFQKGDIAEGYSVSREKKESFPLTVTSAQKNPTAFYLCASSVGLANYGYTFGSGTRLTVV.

The chain is built from TRBV28 and TRBJ2-2, with D possibly TRBD2 on 7 matching bases. CDR1 is MDHEN, CDR2 SYDVKM, per germline. The CDR3 has 15 residues. The ends were cut back, 2 bases at V and 6 bases at J, with 13 bases in the middle. CDR3 DNA sequence: TGTGCCAGCAGTTTAATGAGGGGGGGCCCCGGGGAGCTGTTTTTT. Its protein is CASSLMRGGPGELFF.

This rearrangement joins TRBV10-3 to TRBJ1-6; TRBD1 matches at 7 bases. Trimming took 10 bases from V and 7 from J; bases not matched to a gene: 16. CDR1 is ENHRY and CDR2 is SYGVKD in the germline V gene. The CDR3 runs to 16 residues. The CDR3 DNA sequence: TGTGCCACCCTAGAAGGGGGCAATATAAGAAATTCACCCCTCCACTTT. Translating gives CATLEGGNIRNSPLHF.

The chain joins TRBV7-6 to TRBJ2-5, with 11 nucleotides matching TRBD2. Trimming removed 1 base from V and 4 bases from J; junction bases left unmatched: 2. Looked up from germline, CDR1 is SGHVS and CDR2 is FNYEAQ. The CDR3 spans 15 residues. The CDR3 loop is CASSLVAGGGETQYF. DNA of the CDR3: TGTGCCAGCAGCTTAGTAGCGGGGGGGGGAGAGACCCAGTACTTC.

V usage is TRBV19 and J usage is TRBJ2-3; TRBD2 matches at 13 bases. CDR3 length: 15 residues. CDR1 and CDR2 from the germline V gene are LNHDA and SQIVND (reference sequence). V lost 5 bases, J lost 15 bases, and 14 bases stayed unmatched. In DNA, the CDR3 is TGTGCCAGTAGTCTCGGACTAGCGGGGGCCACTGTGTGCTATTTT. Translation gives CASSLGLAGATVCYF.